This TCR beta chain appears in the sequencing data of a study of blood T cell repertoires in COVID-19. The assay was immunoSEQ multiplex PCR, and TCRdb's table has in-frame clones only and misses some. The data contain a few hundred thousand clones, around 85% of them singletons. Germline assignment: CDR1 SGHNT and CDR2 YENEEA. The CDR3 runs 15 residues. J was trimmed by 2 bases and V by 5 bases; bases with no gene match: 5. The sequencing sample was made of peripheral blood. This sequence joins TRBV11-3 and TRBJ2-7, with 11 bases identical to TRBD2. The receptor was derived from a human donor in a cohort sampled during active COVID-19. The CDR3 region is CASSENSGRAYEQYF. In nucleotides, the CDR3 is TGTGCCAGCAGCGAAAATAGCGGGAGGGCCTACGAGCAGTACTTC.